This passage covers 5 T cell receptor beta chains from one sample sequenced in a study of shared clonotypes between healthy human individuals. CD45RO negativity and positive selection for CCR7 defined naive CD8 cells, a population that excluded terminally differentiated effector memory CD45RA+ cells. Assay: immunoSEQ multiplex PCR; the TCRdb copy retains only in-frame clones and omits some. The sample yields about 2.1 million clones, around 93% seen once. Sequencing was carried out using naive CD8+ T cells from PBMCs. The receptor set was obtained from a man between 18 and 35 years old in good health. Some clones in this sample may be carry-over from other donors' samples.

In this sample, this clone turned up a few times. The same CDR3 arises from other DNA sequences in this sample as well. The CDR3 is CAIRDRAYEQYF. The DNA for the CDR3 is TGTGCCATCAGGGACAGGGCTTACGAGCAGTACTTC. This chain uses TRBV10-3 with TRBJ2-7; 8 nucleotides align to TRBD1. This CDR3 is 12 amino acids long. Germline CDR1 is ENHRY and CDR2 is SYGVKD. Germline trimming cut 6 bases from V and 4 bases from J; bases unmatched to any gene: 2.

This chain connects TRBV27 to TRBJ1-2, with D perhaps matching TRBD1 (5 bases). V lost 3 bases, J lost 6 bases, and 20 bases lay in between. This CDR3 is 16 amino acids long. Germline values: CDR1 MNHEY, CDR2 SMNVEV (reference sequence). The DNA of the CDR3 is TGTGCCAGCAGTTTGAGACAGACTTCAAACTTAAATGGCTACACCTTC. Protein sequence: CASSLRQTSNLNGYTF.

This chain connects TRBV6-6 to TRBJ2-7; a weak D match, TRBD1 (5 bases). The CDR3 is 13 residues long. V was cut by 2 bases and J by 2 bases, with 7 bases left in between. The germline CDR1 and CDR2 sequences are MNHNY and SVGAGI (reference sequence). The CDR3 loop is CASSYGHTYEQYF. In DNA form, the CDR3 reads TGTGCCAGCAGTTACGGACACACCTACGAGCAGTACTTC.

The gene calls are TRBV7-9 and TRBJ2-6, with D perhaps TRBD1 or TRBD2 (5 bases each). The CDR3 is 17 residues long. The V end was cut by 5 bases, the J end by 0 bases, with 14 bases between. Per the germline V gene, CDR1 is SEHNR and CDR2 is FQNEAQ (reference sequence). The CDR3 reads CASSPGDDPSGANVLTF. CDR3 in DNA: TGTGCCAGCAGCCCCGGGGACGACCCCTCTGGGGCCAACGTCCTGACTTTC. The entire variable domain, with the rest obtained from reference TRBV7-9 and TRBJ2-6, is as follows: DTGVSQNPRHKITKRGQNVTFRCDPISEHNRLYWYRQTLGQGPEFLTYFQNEAQLEKSRLLSDRFSAERPKGSFSTLEIQRTEQGDSAMYLCASSPGDDPSGANVLTFGAGSRLTVL.

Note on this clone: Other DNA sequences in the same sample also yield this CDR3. The CDR3 DNA follows: TGTGCCAGCAGCTTGTCTTCTTACAATGAGCAGTTCTTC. It translates to CASSLSSYNEQFF. This chain links TRBV7-9 with TRBJ2-1; no definite D call. The CDR3 spans 13 residues. Germline V gives CDR1 SEHNR, CDR2 FQNEAQ (reference sequence). The V end lost 3 bases, the J end lost 4 bases, and 7 bases lay between the germline ends.